This is a list of T cell receptor beta chains from one sample in a study of lymphopenia after photon versus proton radiotherapy. The repertoire was sequenced with immunoSEQ multiplex PCR; TCRdb's copy has only in-frame clones and lacks some. Of some 26,000 clones listed, roughly four fifths are singletons. This specimen consisted of peripheral blood, obtained from a patient treated with photon-based radiotherapy. These receptors were taken from a woman aged 45 to 65 with pancreatic cancer. The CDR3 runs from the conserved cysteine through the conserved F or W. Fields, in order: CDR3 DNA, CDR3 protein, D gene, V gene, J gene, clone size. The D gene is left open where the match is weak. Clone size is given for some rows only: seen once, a few or many times, or a class if the clone is expanded.

cdr3_nt: TGTGCCAGCAGTCCCCAGGGAATTGGAAACACCATATATTTT
cdr3_aa: CASSPQGIGNTIYF
d_call: .
v_call: TRBV27
j_call: TRBJ1-3
clone_size: .

cdr3_nt: TGTGCCAGCAGGGGCCCCTTGGCATCAGATACGCAGTATTTT
cdr3_aa: CASRGPLASDTQYF
d_call: .
v_call: TRBV6-5
j_call: TRBJ2-3
clone_size: .

cdr3_nt: TGTGCCAGCAGCGTAAAGGGACAGGGCGGTCAGCCCCAGCATTTT
cdr3_aa: CASSVKGQGGQPQHF
d_call: TRBD1
v_call: TRBV9
j_call: TRBJ1-5
clone_size: .

cdr3_nt: TGTGCCAGCAGCCAAGATTCGGCAGTCCGCGAGCAGTTCTTC
cdr3_aa: CASSQDSAVREQFF
d_call: .
v_call: TRBV4-2
j_call: TRBJ2-1
clone_size: .

cdr3_nt: TGTGCCAGCAGCTTCCCCGAGACAGGGGACGATAGGGAGCAGTACTTC
cdr3_aa: CASSFPETGDDREQYF
d_call: TRBD1
v_call: TRBV7-8
j_call: TRBJ2-7
clone_size: few

cdr3_nt: TGTGCCAGCAGCTTAGGACAGGGGGACGCCCGGGGGATATACTTC
cdr3_aa: CASSLGQGDARGIYF
d_call: TRBD1
v_call: TRBV7-6
j_call: TRBJ2-7
clone_size: few

cdr3_nt: TGCGCCAGCAGCCAGTGGACAGGGTCTGAAGCTTTCTTT
cdr3_aa: CASSQWTGSEAFF
d_call: TRBD1
v_call: TRBV4-3
j_call: TRBJ1-1
clone_size: .

cdr3_nt: TGTGCCAGCAGTACTCCCCCCTCAGGGGTAGAGGGCACTGAAGTTTTCTTT
cdr3_aa: CASSTPPSGVEGTEVFF
d_call: .
v_call: TRBV28
j_call: TRBJ1-1
clone_size: .

cdr3_nt: TGTGCCAGCAGTTTCGGACTAGCAGGGCAAGAGACCCAGTACTTC
cdr3_aa: CASSFGLAGQETQYF
d_call: TRBD2
v_call: TRBV6-6
j_call: TRBJ2-5
clone_size: .

cdr3_nt: TGTGCCAGCAGGACCGGGGGAGATACGCAGTATTTT
cdr3_aa: CASRTGGDTQYF
d_call: .
v_call: TRBV27
j_call: TRBJ2-3
clone_size: .

cdr3_nt: TGTGCCAGCAGTTCGCCGGACCCTTTCAACGAGCAGTACTTC
cdr3_aa: CASSSPDPFNEQYF
d_call: .
v_call: TRBV6-6
j_call: TRBJ2-7
clone_size: .

cdr3_nt: TGTGCCAGCAGCCCCCTCGGTAGGGGCAATGAGCAGTTCTTC
cdr3_aa: CASSPLGRGNEQFF
d_call: .
v_call: TRBV7-6
j_call: TRBJ2-1
clone_size: .

cdr3_nt: TGCGCCAGCAGCCAAGATCGTCCAGGGGGATCCGAGCAGTACTTC
cdr3_aa: CASSQDRPGGSEQYF
d_call: TRBD1
v_call: TRBV4-1
j_call: TRBJ2-7
clone_size: .

cdr3_nt: TGTGCCAGCAGTGGTCGACTAGCGGGGAGGAGCACAGATACGCAGTATTTT
cdr3_aa: CASSGRLAGRSTDTQYF
d_call: TRBD2
v_call: TRBV6-1
j_call: TRBJ2-3
clone_size: .

cdr3_nt: TGTGCCAGTAGTATGGGACAGGGAGGTGGGGAAAACATTCAGTACTTC
cdr3_aa: CASSMGQGGGENIQYF
d_call: TRBD1
v_call: TRBV19
j_call: TRBJ2-4
clone_size: few

cdr3_nt: TGTGCCAGCAGCGGCAGATTGACAGGGTCGGGCGAGCAGTACTTC
cdr3_aa: CASSGRLTGSGEQYF
d_call: TRBD1
v_call: TRBV5-6
j_call: TRBJ2-7
clone_size: .